This T cell receptor (beta chain) was profiled in a study of blood T cell repertoires in COVID-19. The wider study: The United States, Italy and Spain were the sources of the acute and convalescent COVID-19 samples. T cells, B-cell-depleted T cells, or PBMCs provided the cDNA or gDNA that served as material.

This CDR3 region has 14 residues. Germline V gives CDR1 DFQATT, CDR2 SNEGSKA (reference sequence). V was pared by 3 bases and J by 2 bases, with 4 bases of the junction left unmatched. In the original processing: Amplification from reference gene primers served as the basis for estimated nucleated cell counts. Using immunoSEQ multiplex PCR, the repertoire was profiled, and TCRdb retains in-frame clones only, with some absent. That table supplies the V and J calls and clone size; D and trimming were determined from the DNA. The table includes about 120,000 clones, about 88% detected once. This rearrangement joins TRBV20-1 to TRBJ2-7; 10 nucleotides line up with TRBD1. This TCR was sampled from a woman of 80 years or more with acute or convalescent COVID-19. The sequencing sample was made of peripheral blood. The CDR3 DNA follows: TGCAGTGCTAGTGGGACAGGGGTAGCCTACGAGCAGTACTTC. Protein: CSASGTGVAYEQYF.